Given below is one T cell receptor beta chain in context. Its antigen is unidentified. Nominal health characterized the donors when sampled, though unrecorded immune exposures were likely. This entry is derived from a study of cytomegalovirus exposure and HLA in healthy donors. Across the study: In a previous analysis, 95 million to 130 million unique TCR beta sequences were found from 170 million or so T cells.

The PCR was carried out with 60 Vbeta primers and 13 Jbeta primers. TCRdb's table, derived via immunoSEQ multiplex PCR, lists solely in-frame clones and lacks some. This sample has tens of thousands of clones, with roughly 80% found just once. In germline, CDR1 is MNHEY, CDR2 SVGAGI. V gave up 6 bases and J gave up 0 bases, with 9 bases separating them. The CDR3 runs to 13 residues. General study findings and limits: V- and J-gene trimming in TCR beta was tied to a missense DCLRE1C variant by an analysis performed later.

This receptor was obtained from a woman in her 30s in good health and CMV-seronegative. J is TRBJ2-7 and V is TRBV6-5; D is perhaps TRBD1 (5 bases). Sample: PBMCs. This CDR3 is CASSPGLSYEQYF. CDR3 in DNA: TGTGCCAGCAGCCCAGGGCTCTCCTACGAGCAGTACTTC.